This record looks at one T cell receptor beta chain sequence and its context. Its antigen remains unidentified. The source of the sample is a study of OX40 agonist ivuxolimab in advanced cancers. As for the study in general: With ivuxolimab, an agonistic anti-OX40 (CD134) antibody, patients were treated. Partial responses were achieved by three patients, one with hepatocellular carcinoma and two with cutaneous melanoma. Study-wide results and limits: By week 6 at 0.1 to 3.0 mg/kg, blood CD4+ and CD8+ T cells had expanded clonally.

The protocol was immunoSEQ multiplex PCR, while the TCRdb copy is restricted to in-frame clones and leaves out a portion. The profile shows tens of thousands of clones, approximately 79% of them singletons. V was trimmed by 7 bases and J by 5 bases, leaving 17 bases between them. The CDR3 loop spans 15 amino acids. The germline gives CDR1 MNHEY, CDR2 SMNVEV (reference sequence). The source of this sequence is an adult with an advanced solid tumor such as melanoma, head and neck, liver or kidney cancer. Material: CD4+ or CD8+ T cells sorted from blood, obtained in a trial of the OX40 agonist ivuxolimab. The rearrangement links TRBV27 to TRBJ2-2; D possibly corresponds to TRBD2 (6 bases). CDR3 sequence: CASTISQGGTGELFF. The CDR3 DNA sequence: TGTGCCAGCACCATCTCGCAGGGAGGAACCGGGGAGCTGTTTTTT.